This is a list of T cell receptor beta chains from one sample in a study of vaccination effects on CD4 cells after COVID-19. These receptors are not linked to any known antigen. Measured with immunoSEQ multiplex PCR; TCRdb has only the in-frame clones, and not every one. The sample includes 41,000 or so clones, roughly 76% of them seen just once. Here the sequenced sample was CD4+ T cells from PBMCs cultured with HCoV-OC43 spike peptides, taken before COVID-19 vaccination. The receptors here all came from a human donor who received a COVID-19 vaccine. CDR3s include the opening cysteine and the closing phenylalanine or tryptophan. A D gene is named only where the DNA matches it firmly. The size field is filled for only some rows; it gives once, few, many or a size class.

v_gene	j_gene	abundance	d_gene	CDR3nt	CDR3aa
TRBV24-1	TRBJ2-5	.	.	TGTGCCACCAGTGATCCGAGGACTCAAGAGACCCAGTACTTC	CATSDPRTQETQYF
TRBV4-1	TRBJ1-2	.	.	TGCGCCAGCAGCCAAGAGGAGGGGGAGGGCTACACCTTC	CASSQEEGEGYTF
TRBV12-3/TRBV12-4	TRBJ1-2	.	.	TGTGCCAGCAGTTTAGGCTGGGACTATGGCTACACCTTC	CASSLGWDYGYTF
TRBV13	TRBJ1-3	.	.	TGTGCCAGCAGCTTAGAAGTACACCATCTGGGAAACACCATATATTTT	CASSLEVHHLGNTIYF
TRBV11-2	TRBJ1-1	.	.	TGTGCCAGCAGCTTATCAGTAGGGAACACTGAAGCTTTCTTT	CASSLSVGNTEAFF
TRBV7-9	TRBJ2-3	.	.	TGTGCCAGCAGACCGGAGAGCACAGATACGCAGTATTTT	CASRPESTDTQYF
TRBV9	TRBJ2-7	few	TRBD2	TGTGCCAGCAGCGCTCTAGCGGGAGGTTACGAGCAGTACTTC	CASSALAGGYEQYF
TRBV21-1	TRBJ1-2	.	.	TGTGCCAGCAGCAAAAGTTCGGGCAGGGGAATCAGTGGCTACACCTTC	CASSKSSGRGISGYTF
TRBV4-1	TRBJ2-1	.	TRBD2	TGCGCCAGCAGCCATCTACTAGCGGGGCTCTCCTACAATGAGCAGTTCTTC	CASSHLLAGLSYNEQFF
TRBV7-2	TRBJ1-1	.	.	TGTGCCAGCAGCTTAGAGGTGAGGGCTGAAGCTTTCTTT	CASSLEVRAEAFF
TRBV5-1	TRBJ2-1	.	TRBD1	TGCGCCAGCAGTCCGGACAGGGGTCAACCCAATGAGCAGTTCTTC	CASSPDRGQPNEQFF
TRBV29-1	TRBJ2-3	.	.	TGCAGCGTTGAAGGGGTCGAGGGAACAGATACGCAGTATTTT	CSVEGVEGTDTQYF
TRBV5-4	TRBJ1-1	few	.	TGTGCCAGCAGCCTAGGGGACGTGATGAACACTGAAGCTTTCTTT	CASSLGDVMNTEAFF
TRBV3-1/TRBV3-2	TRBJ2-1	.	.	TGTGCCAGCAGCCCAGGAACCTGGGATGAGCAGTTCTTC	CASSPGTWDEQFF
TRBV7-9	TRBJ2-5	.	.	TGTGCCAGCAGCCTACATGGGCGCGCAGAGACCCAGTACTTC	CASSLHGRAETQYF
TRBV15	TRBJ2-2	.	.	TGTGCCACCAGCAGGGGAGACTATAACACCGGGGAGCTGTTTTTT	CATSRGDYNTGELFF
TRBV6-5	TRBJ1-6	.	.	TGTGCCAGCAGATCAGAAAGTCCTGCTTCACCCCTCCACTTT	CASRSESPASPLHF
TRBV4-1	TRBJ2-4	few	TRBD1	TGCGCCAGCAGCCACAAGACAGGGGGCGGGCGGGAACAGTACTTC	CASSHKTGGGREQYF
TRBV2	TRBJ1-5	.	.	TGTGCCAGCAGTGAAGCCCCCCAGCCCCAGCATTTT	CASSEAPQPQHF
TRBV30	TRBJ1-2	.	.	TGTGCCTGGAGTAAGGATGGCTACACCTTC	CAWSKDGYTF
TRBV6-6	TRBJ1-1	once	.	TGTGCCAGCAGTTCGACAAGTGAAAACCCTGAAGCTTTCTTT	CASSSTSENPEAFF
TRBV12-5	TRBJ2-2	.	TRBD2	TGTGCTAGTGGTATAAGCGGGGGGGTGAACACCGGGGAGCTGTTTTTT	CASGISGGVNTGELFF
TRBV7-3	TRBJ2-3	.	.	TGTGCCAGCAGCCCAGCTAGCACAGATACGCAGTATTTT	CASSPASTDTQYF
TRBV2	TRBJ1-2	few	.	TGTGCCAGCAGTGATGACACAGGGAGCAACTATGGCTACACCTTC	CASSDDTGSNYGYTF
TRBV29-1	TRBJ1-4	.	TRBD1	TGCAGCGTTGAAGGTGTTGGGGGACAGGGGGAAAAACTGTTTTTT	CSVEGVGGQGEKLFF
TRBV10-3	TRBJ2-1	.	TRBD2	TGTGCCATCACCATATATTGTTGGACTAGCGGGGCCCTCGATGAGCAGTTCTTC	CAITIYCWTSGALDEQFF
TRBV28	TRBJ2-1	.	.	TGTGCCAGCAGAGACAATGAGCAGTTCTTC	CASRDNEQFF
TRBV4-3	TRBJ1-1	.	TRBD1	TGCGCCAGCAGCCCGGAGGGACAGCGGAACACTGAAGCTTTCTTT	CASSPEGQRNTEAFF
TRBV7-2	TRBJ2-7	.	.	TGTGCCAGCAGCTCGGGGCGGATAGGGGTCTACGAGCAGTACTTC	CASSSGRIGVYEQYF
TRBV19	TRBJ1-2	.	.	TGTGCCAGTAGTACCACGAGGAAGGACGGAGCTTCCTATGGCTACACCTTC	CASSTTRKDGASYGYTF
TRBV16	TRBJ1-1	.	.	TGTGCCAGCAGCCCCCCCTCGGCGGTGAACACTGAAGCTTTCTTT	CASSPPSAVNTEAFF
TRBV5-4	TRBJ2-1	.	.	TGTGCCAGCAGCTTGGACTACGTCTCCTACAATGAGCAGTTCTTC	CASSLDYVSYNEQFF
TRBV18	TRBJ2-7	.	.	TGTGCCAGCTCACCGATCAGGGGAACAGCCTACGAGCAGTACTTC	CASSPIRGTAYEQYF
TRBV3-1/TRBV3-2	TRBJ2-1	.	.	TGTGCCAGCAGCCAAGACCGCGGGCAAATTTACAATGAGCAGTTCTTC	CASSQDRGQIYNEQFF
TRBV7-2	TRBJ1-2	.	.	TGTGCCAGCAGCTTAACATGGGGGGGGGCGGTTTCGTATGGCTACACCTTC	CASSLTWGGAVSYGYTF
TRBV28	TRBJ2-7	.	.	TGTGCCAGCAGTACCCCGCGGGTTGGAGTAGGCGAGCAGTACTTC	CASSTPRVGVGEQYF
TRBV18	TRBJ2-7	.	TRBD1	TGTGCCAGCTCACCGATTTCTCGGGACAGGGTACCCGAGCAGTACTTC	CASSPISRDRVPEQYF
TRBV6-1	TRBJ1-3	.	.	TGTGCCAGCAGTGACAGGGTAACTGGAAACACCATATATTTT	CASSDRVTGNTIYF
TRBV5-6	TRBJ2-5	.	.	TGTGCCAGCAGCCAAGGGACGGCCCAAGAGACCCAGTACTTC	CASSQGTAQETQYF
TRBV6-1	TRBJ1-1	.	TRBD1	TGTGCCAGCAGTGAAGCTGGACGGACAGGCCCTGAAGCTTTCTTT	CASSEAGRTGPEAFF
TRBV19	TRBJ2-1	once	.	TGTGCCAGTAGTAAAGGGGGGAGCTCCTACAATGAGCAGTTCTTC	CASSKGGSSYNEQFF
TRBV3-1/TRBV3-2	TRBJ2-1	few	.	TGTGCCAGCAGCCAAATGCAGGCAGCGGGTGAGCAGTTCTTC	CASSQMQAAGEQFF
TRBV25-1	TRBJ1-1	.	.	TGTGCCAGCAGTGAATGGAGGGGGGGGGCTGAAGCTTTCTTT	CASSEWRGGAEAFF
TRBV6-5	TRBJ1-4	.	.	TGTGCCAGCAGAAAGACAACTAATGAAAAACTGTTTTTT	CASRKTTNEKLFF